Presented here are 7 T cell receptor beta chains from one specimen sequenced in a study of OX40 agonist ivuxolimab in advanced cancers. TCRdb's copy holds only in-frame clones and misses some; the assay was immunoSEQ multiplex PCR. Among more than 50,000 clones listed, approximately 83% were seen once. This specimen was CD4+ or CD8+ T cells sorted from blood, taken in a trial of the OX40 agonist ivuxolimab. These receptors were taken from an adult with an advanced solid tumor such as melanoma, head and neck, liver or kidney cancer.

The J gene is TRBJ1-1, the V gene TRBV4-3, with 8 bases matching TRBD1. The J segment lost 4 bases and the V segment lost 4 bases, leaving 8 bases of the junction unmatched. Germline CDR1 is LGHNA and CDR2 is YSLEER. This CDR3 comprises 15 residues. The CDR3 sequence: CASSLSRDRTTEAFF. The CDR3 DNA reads TGCGCCAGCAGCCTTTCCCGGGACAGGACCACTGAAGCTTTCTTT.

As DNA, the CDR3 is TGTGCCAGCAGTCCTGCGGACGCCTACGAGCAGTACTTC. This encodes CASSPADAYEQYF. The V call is TRBV27, the J call TRBJ2-7; D call uncertain. Germline V gives CDR1 MNHEY, CDR2 SMNVEV (reference sequence). Trimming removed 5 bases at V and 2 bases at J, with 10 bases between. The CDR3 spans 13 residues.

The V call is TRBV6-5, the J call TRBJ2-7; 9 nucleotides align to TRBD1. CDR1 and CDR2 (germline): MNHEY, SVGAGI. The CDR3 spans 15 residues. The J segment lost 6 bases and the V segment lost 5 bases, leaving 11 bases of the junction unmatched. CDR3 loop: CASSLGQGPLFEQYF. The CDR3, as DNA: TGTGCCAGCAGTCTCGGACAGGGGCCTCTTTTCGAGCAGTACTTC.

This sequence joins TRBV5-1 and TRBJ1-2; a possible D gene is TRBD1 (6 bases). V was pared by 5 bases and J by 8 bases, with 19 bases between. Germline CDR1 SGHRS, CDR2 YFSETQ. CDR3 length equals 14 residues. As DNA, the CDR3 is TGCGCCAGCAGTCAAGAGGACAGCCGGACCGGCTACACCTTC. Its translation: CASSQEDSRTGYTF.

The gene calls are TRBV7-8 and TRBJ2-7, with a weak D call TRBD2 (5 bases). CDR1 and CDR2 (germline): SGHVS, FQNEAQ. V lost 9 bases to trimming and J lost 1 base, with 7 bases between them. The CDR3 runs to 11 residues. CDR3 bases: TGTGCCAGTGGGGAGTCCTACGAGCAGTACTTC. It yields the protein CASGESYEQYF.

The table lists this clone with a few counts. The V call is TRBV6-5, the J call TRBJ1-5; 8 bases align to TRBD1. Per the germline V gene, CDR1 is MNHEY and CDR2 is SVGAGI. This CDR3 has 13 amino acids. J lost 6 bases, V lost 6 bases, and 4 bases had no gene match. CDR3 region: CASRPDRGQPQHF. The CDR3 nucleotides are TGTGCCAGCAGGCCCGACAGGGGTCAGCCCCAGCATTTT.

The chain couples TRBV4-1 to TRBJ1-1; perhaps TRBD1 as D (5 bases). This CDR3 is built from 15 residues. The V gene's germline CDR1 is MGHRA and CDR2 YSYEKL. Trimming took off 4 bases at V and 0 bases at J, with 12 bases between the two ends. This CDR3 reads CASSLLGQMNTEAFF. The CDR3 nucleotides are TGCGCCAGCAGCCTCCTGGGGCAAATGAACACTGAAGCTTTCTTT.